This T cell receptor (beta chain) is from a study of OX40 agonist ivuxolimab in advanced cancers. Across the whole study: Patients with prior anti-PD-1, anti-PD-L1 or anti-CTLA-4 therapy were eligible; roughly 40% had some. Study outcomes and limitations: In general, CD8+ T cells held more expanded clones than CD4+ did, on average.

Points on this clone: The antigen remains undetermined.

Method: immunoSEQ multiplex PCR; TCRdb's copy keeps in-frame clones and lacks some. This sample has approximately 38,000 clones, with about 90% found just once. CDR3 length: 13 amino acids. V was shortened by 8 bases and J by 5 bases, with 15 bases between the two germline ends. Looked up from germline, CDR1 is SEHNR and CDR2 is FQNEAQ (reference sequence). The receptor was isolated from an adult with an advanced solid tumor such as melanoma, head and neck, liver or kidney cancer. This chain joins TRBV7-9 and TRBJ1-1; D perhaps matches TRBD1 (5 bases). Sequenced here: CD4+ or CD8+ T cells sorted from blood, sampled in a trial of the OX40 agonist ivuxolimab. CDR3 in DNA: TGTGCCAGCTATGCGGGGGGGTGGACTGAAGCTTTCTTT. Its protein product is CASYAGGWTEAFF.